Below, 16 T cell receptor beta chains from the same sample are listed, as sequenced in a study of blood T cells in healthy people across ages. A second PCR of roughly 7 to 11 cycles used a sample-barcoded 5' primer and a J-beta primer mix. Each CDR3 protein is one row after TCRdb ran MiXCR on the 5' RACE reads. The table lists 600,000 or so distinct CDR3 sequences, around 21% of them singletons. Sample: blood. These receptors originate from an older man in good health.

The chain uses TRBV6-6 and TRBJ1-2, with D possibly TRBD1 on 5 matching bases. The CDR3 loop spans 12 amino acids. Per germline, CDR1 MNHNY and CDR2 SVGAGI (reference sequence). Trimming removed 6 bases at V and 6 bases at J, with 11 bases between. The CDR3 DNA is TGTGCCAGCAGAACTCAGGGTAATGGCTACACCTTC. Residues: CASRTQGNGYTF.

This clonotype has a count of ten or more. The chain is built from TRBV7-6 and TRBJ2-7; D gene unclear. CDR3 size: 13 residues. Trimming cost V 1 base and J 6 bases, with 10 bases left between them. From germline, CDR1 is SGHVS and CDR2 FNYEAQ. CDR3 residues: CASSLGVGGEQYF. CDR3 nucleotides: TGTGCCAGCAGCTTAGGGGTTGGTGGCGAGCAGTACTTC.

This clonotype occurred many times. This rearrangement joins TRBV7-2 to TRBJ2-7, with D uncertain. The CDR3 is 13 residues long. The germline V gene encodes CDR1 SGHTA and CDR2 FQGNSA. The ends were cut back, 1 base at V and 6 bases at J, with 10 bases in the middle. The CDR3 DNA follows: TGTGCCAGCAGCTTAGAATTGACCCTCGAGCAGTACTTC. Its translation is CASSLELTLEQYF.

This clonotype was counted a few times. Sequence at one end of the junction differs from germline and may be a read error. The chain has TRBV5-1 and TRBJ2-3, with 7 positions matching TRBD2. Germline assignment: CDR1 SGHRS and CDR2 YFSETQ. This CDR3 is built from 15 residues. As DNA, the CDR3 is TGTGCCAGCAGCTTGGTGAGCGGGGGCACAGATACGCAGTATTTT. The encoded protein is CASSLVSGGTDTQYF.

The gene calls are TRBV5-4 and TRBJ2-5; the match to TRBD2 covers 13 bases. The length of the CDR3 is 17 residues. V lost 4 bases, J lost 5 bases, and 11 bases stayed unmatched. Germline CDR1 reads SGHNT; CDR2 reads YYREEE (reference sequence). Written as DNA, the CDR3 is TGTGCCAGCAGCCCGCCCATCACTAGCGGGAGGGGGGAGACCCAGTACTTC. This encodes CASSPPITSGRGETQYF.

The CDR3 sequence is CASSQDGTTGMKETQYF. The DNA for the CDR3 is TGTGCCAGCAGCCAAGATGGGACGACAGGGATGAAAGAGACCCAGTACTTC. This chain joins TRBV3-1 and TRBJ2-5; 7 positions agree with TRBD1. Trimming at V came to 0 bases and at J to 3 bases, leaving 10 bases not matched to a gene. Germline lookup yields CDR1 LGHDT and CDR2 YNNKEL (reference sequence). The CDR3 has 17 residues.

The chain recombines TRBV19 with TRBJ1-4; 7 nucleotides align to TRBD1. Trimming removed 6 bases from V and 3 bases from J; junction bases left unmatched: 4. Looked up from germline, CDR1 is LNHDA and CDR2 is SQIVND (reference sequence). This CDR3 region has 14 residues. Here the CDR3 reads CASRQTGANEKLFF. The CDR3 DNA reads as TGTGCCAGTAGGCAAACAGGGGCTAATGAAAAACTGTTTTTT.

The chain has TRBV3-1 and TRBJ1-5; D uncertain. The CDR3 has 12 residues. Germline V gene sequence: CDR1 LGHDT, CDR2 YNNKEL (reference sequence). The ends were cut back, 3 bases at V and 4 bases at J, with 4 bases in the middle. The CDR3: CASSHINQPQHF. The CDR3 DNA is TGTGCCAGCAGCCACATAAATCAGCCCCAGCATTTT.

The chain combines TRBV20-1 with TRBJ2-1; 14 bases align to TRBD2. The V gene's germline CDR1 is DFQATT and CDR2 SNEGSKA (reference sequence). V shed 6 bases, J shed 7 bases, and the junction held 5 bases outside the gene matches. CDR3 length: 14 amino acids. CDR3 sequence reads: CSAYRTSGRNEQFF. The CDR3 DNA reads as TGCAGTGCCTACCGGACTAGCGGGAGGAATGAGCAGTTCTTC.

This clonotype was counted at least ten times. This chain links TRBV5-1 with TRBJ1-1; D is unresolved. The CDR3 is 14 amino acids. Deletions cut 1 base from V and 5 bases from J, with 12 bases between. CDR1 and CDR2 (germline): SGHRS, YFSETQ. CDR3 nucleotide sequence: TGCGCCAGCAGCTTGTTGGGAGAACGAACTGAAGCTTTCTTT. It is translated as CASSLLGERTEAFF.

This clonotype has a handful of counts. V usage is TRBV28 and J usage is TRBJ2-5; a weak D match, TRBD2 (5 bases). The J call is in doubt because the DNA end fits TRBJ2-7 better. Germline assignment: CDR1 MDHEN and CDR2 SYDVKM. This CDR3 spans 11 amino acids. CDR3 bases: TGTGCCAGCATCCGGGGATACGAGCAGTACTTC. Translation: CASIRGYEQYF.

The chain recombines TRBV2 with TRBJ2-1; 11 nucleotides agree with TRBD2. The J call may be wrong; the DNA end is better matched by TRBJ2-5. This CDR3 spans 16 amino acids. Germline assignment: CDR1 SNHLY and CDR2 FYNNEI. The CDR3 here is CASSEVLAGGQETQYF. Here the CDR3 DNA reads TGTGCCAGCAGTGAAGTCCTAGCGGGAGGACAAGAGACCCAGTACTTC.

Ten or more counts support this clonotype. V and J are TRBV19 and TRBJ2-7; TRBD2 agrees at 8 bases. This CDR3 is 15 amino acids long. The J segment lost 0 bases and the V segment lost 5 bases, leaving 6 bases of the junction unmatched. CDR1 LNHDA and CDR2 SQIVND come from the germline V gene (reference sequence). For the CDR3, the DNA is TGTGCCAGTAGTGAGTACGGGACTAGCTCCTACGAGCAGTACTTC. It translates to CASSEYGTSSYEQYF.

This clonotype was seen a handful of times. This sequence joins TRBV5-1 and TRBJ2-1; 7 bases are shared with TRBD2. CDR3 length: 16 residues. Trimming removed 3 bases from V and 6 bases from J; junction bases left unmatched: 12. The germline V gene encodes CDR1 SGHRS and CDR2 YFSETQ. In nucleotides, the CDR3 is TGCGCCAGCAGCTCGGGACGAGGGACTACGAGCAATGAGCAGTTCTTC. Translation: CASSSGRGTTSNEQFF.

The sample holds a few counts of this clonotype. This chain joins TRBV7-2 and TRBJ2-2; weak D call: TRBD1 (5 bases). Trimming took 7 bases from V and 0 from J, leaving 9 bases between them. Germline values: CDR1 SGHTA, CDR2 FQGNSA. The CDR3 runs to 14 residues. As DNA, the CDR3 is TGTGCCAGCACCTGGGGCGCGAACACCGGGGAGCTGTTTTTT. Translating gives CASTWGANTGELFF.

The J gene is TRBJ1-1, the V gene TRBV12-3 or TRBV12-4; 12 nucleotides align to TRBD1. CDR3 size: 15 residues. V lost 5 bases and J lost 3; bases outside the gene matches: 4. CDR3 protein: CASSRDRGRYTEAFF. The CDR3, as DNA: TGTGCCAGCAGTCGGGACAGGGGGCGCTACACTGAAGCTTTCTTT.